This T cell receptor beta chain was found in a study of blood T cell repertoires in COVID-19. The CDR3 has 14 residues. Looked up from germline, CDR1 is SGHTA and CDR2 is FQGNSA. Trimming took off 5 bases at V and 6 bases at J, with 14 bases between the two ends. The assay was immunoSEQ multiplex PCR, and TCRdb's table has in-frame clones only and misses some. Of around 170,000 clones in the sample, about four fifths were seen once. This clone was seen only a few times. This TCR was sampled from a man in his fifties who had recovered from COVID-19. The chain recombines TRBV7-2 with TRBJ1-5; a possible D gene is TRBD1 (6 bases). Sequencing input: PBMCs or T cells enriched from blood (not recorded which). The CDR3 DNA reads as TGTGCCAGCAGCCCCTCGACAGGATCTCAGCCCCAGCATTTT. It yields the protein CASSPSTGSQPQHF.